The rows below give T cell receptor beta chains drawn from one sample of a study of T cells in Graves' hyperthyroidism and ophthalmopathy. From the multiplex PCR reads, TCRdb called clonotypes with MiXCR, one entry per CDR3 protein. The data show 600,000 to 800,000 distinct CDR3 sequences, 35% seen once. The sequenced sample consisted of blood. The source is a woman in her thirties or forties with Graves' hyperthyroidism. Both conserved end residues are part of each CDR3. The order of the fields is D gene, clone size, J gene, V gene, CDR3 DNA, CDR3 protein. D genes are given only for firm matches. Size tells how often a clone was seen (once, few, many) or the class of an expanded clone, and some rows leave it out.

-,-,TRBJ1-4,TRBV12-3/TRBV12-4,TGTGCCAACAGTGCCCCATCAGAAAAACTGTTTTTT,CANSAPSEKLFF
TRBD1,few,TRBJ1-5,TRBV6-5,TGTGCCAGCAATTTGCAGGGGGCAAGGCAGCCCCAGCATTTT,CASNLQGARQPQHF
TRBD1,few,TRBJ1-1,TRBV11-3,TGTGCCAGCAGCTTCGGACAGGGAGGTTATGACACTGAAGCTTTCTTT,CASSFGQGGYDTEAFF
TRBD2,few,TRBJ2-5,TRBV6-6,TGTGCCAGCAAGGCGGGGGTGCAAGAGACCCAGTACTTC,CASKAGVQETQYF
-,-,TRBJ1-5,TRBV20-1,TGCAGTGCCGATCCTGGGAGCAGGGATCAGCCCCAGCATTTT,CSADPGSRDQPQHF
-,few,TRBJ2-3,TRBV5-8,TGTGCCAGCAGCTTTAGGGGCTACACAGATACGCAGTATTTT,CASSFRGYTDTQYF
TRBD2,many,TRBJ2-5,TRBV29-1,TGCAGCGTTTCCAGCGGGGTAGGAGAGACCCAGTACTTC,CSVSSGVGETQYF
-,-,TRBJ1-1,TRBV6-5,TGTGCCAGCAGTTTTCCCGGGGACCCTGTAGCTTTCTTT,CASSFPGDPVAFF
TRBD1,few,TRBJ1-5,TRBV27,TGTGCCAGCAGTTGGACAGGGGATGAGCCCCAGCATTTT,CASSWTGDEPQHF
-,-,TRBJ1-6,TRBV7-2,TGCGCCAGCAGCCAAGATAAGCCGGGGAATTCACCCCTCCACTTT,CASSQDKPGNSPLHF
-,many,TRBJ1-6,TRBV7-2,TGTGCCAGCAGCGGAGTGAGCTCCTATAATTCACCCCTCCACTTT,CASSGVSSYNSPLHF
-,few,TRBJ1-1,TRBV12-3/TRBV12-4,TGTGCCAGCGGGTATCAGGGCGCTGAAGCTTTCTTT,CASGYQGAEAFF
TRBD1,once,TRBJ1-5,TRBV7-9,TGTGCCAGTAGTAAGGGACAGGGTTATCAGCCCCAGCATTTT,CASSKGQGYQPQHF
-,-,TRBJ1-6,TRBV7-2,TGTGCCAGCAGCAGTTTTTTCGGTTCACCCCTCCACTTT,CASSSFFGSPLHF
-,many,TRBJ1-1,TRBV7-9,TGTGCCAGCGAAGAACTGATTAACACTGAAGCTTTCTTT,CASEELINTEAFF
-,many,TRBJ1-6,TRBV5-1,TGCGCCAGCAGCTTGGAACCCTCGTTCCGGCCGACACCCCTCCACTTT,CASSLEPSFRPTPLHF
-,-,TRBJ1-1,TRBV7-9,TGTGCCAGCAGCCCAACCTTGGGAGGCGGAGTGAACACTGAAGCTTTCTTT,CASSPTLGGGVNTEAFF
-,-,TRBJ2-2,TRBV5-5,TGTGCCAGCAGCTTGGGACCAAGCACCGGGGAGCTGTTTTTT,CASSLGPSTGELFF
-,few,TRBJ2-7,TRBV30,TGTGCCTGGAGCCCCGGGTTCTACGAGCAGTACTTC,CAWSPGFYEQYF
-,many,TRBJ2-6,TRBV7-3,TGTGCCAGCAGCTTAACCGGTCTACCCTCTGGGGCCAACGTCCTGACTTTC,CASSLTGLPSGANVLTF
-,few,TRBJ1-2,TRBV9,TGTGCCAGCAGCGCCCTAGGGGTTAGCTATGGCTACACCTTC,CASSALGVSYGYTF
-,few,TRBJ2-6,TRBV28,TGTGCCAGCAGGGTGTCCTCTGGGGCCAACGTCCTGACTTTC,CASRVSSGANVLTF
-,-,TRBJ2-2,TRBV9,TGTGCCAGCAGCTCACCTCGAAAGGGACCCTACACCGGGGAGCTGTTTTTT,CASSSPRKGPYTGELFF
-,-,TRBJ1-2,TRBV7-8,TGTGCCAGCAGCTCGACAGCGGCGGCAAACTATGGCTACACCTTC,CASSSTAAANYGYTF
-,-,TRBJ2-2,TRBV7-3,TGTGCCAGCAGCTTAGTTGGTCACAACACCGGGGAGCTGTTTTTT,CASSLVGHNTGELFF
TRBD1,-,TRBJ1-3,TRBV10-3,TGTGCCATCAGTCGTCAGGGGGTTTACGGAAACACCATATATTTT,CAISRQGVYGNTIYF
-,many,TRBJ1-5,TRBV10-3,TGTGCCATCAGTGAGAGGAAGGGGGGCGGCAATCAGCCCCAGCATTTT,CAISERKGGGNQPQHF
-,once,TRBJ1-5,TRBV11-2,TGTGCCAGCAGCCCAAGTGGGGGAAGGCAGCCCCAGCATTTT,CASSPSGGRQPQHF
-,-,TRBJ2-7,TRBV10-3,TGTGCCATCAGTCAAGGGGACAACTCCTACGAGCAGTACTTC,CAISQGDNSYEQYF
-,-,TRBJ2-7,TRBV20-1,TGCAGTGCTATTCCGCAGGGGTACGAGCAGTACTTC,CSAIPQGYEQYF
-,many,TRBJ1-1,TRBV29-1,TGCAGCGCTACCCCATTCCTGGGGAACACTGAAGCTTTCTTT,CSATPFLGNTEAFF
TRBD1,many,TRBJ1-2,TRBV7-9,TGTGCCAGCAGCACCGACAGGGAAGTTGGCTACACCTTC,CASSTDREVGYTF
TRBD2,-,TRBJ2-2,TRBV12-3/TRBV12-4,TGTGCCAGCAGTTGGGAGGGAACCGGGGAGCTGTTTTTT,CASSWEGTGELFF
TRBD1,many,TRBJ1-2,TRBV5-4,TGTGCCAGCAAAGCGCAGGGGGGATTCTACACCTTC,CASKAQGGFYTF
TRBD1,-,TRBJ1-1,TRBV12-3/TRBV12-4,TGTGCCAGCAGTTTCTGGGGACAGGGGAACACTGAAGCTTTCTTT,CASSFWGQGNTEAFF
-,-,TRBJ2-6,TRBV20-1,TGCAGTGCTAGTAGGGGGTTGGCAGGGGCCAACGTCCCGACTTTC,CSASRGLAGANVPTF
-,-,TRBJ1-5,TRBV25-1,TGTGCCAGCAGTTGGGCTTGGAGGAATCAGCCCCAGCATTTT,CASSWAWRNQPQHF
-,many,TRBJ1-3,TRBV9,TGTGCCAGCAGCGTAGCATCCGGGTTTGGAAACACCATATATTTT,CASSVASGFGNTIYF
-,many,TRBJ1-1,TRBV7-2,TGTGCCAGCAGCTCCGGCAGGGGCACTGAAGCTTTCTTT,CASSSGRGTEAFF
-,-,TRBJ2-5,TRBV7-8,TGTGCCTGGTCACTACAGGGTTTGGAGGCCCAGTACTTC,CAWSLQGLEAQYF
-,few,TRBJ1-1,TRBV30,TGTGCCTGGGCGGGGGTGGGCACTGAAGCTTTCTTT,CAWAGVGTEAFF
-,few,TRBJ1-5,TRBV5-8,TGTGCCAGCAGCTTAGGGGGGAGCGGTCAGCCCCAGCATTTT,CASSLGGSGQPQHF
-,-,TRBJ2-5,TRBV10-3,TGTGCCATCAGTGATAGGGGCGGGGCGGCCGAGACCCAGTACTTC,CAISDRGGAAETQYF
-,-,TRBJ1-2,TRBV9,TGTGCCAGCAGCGTAGTAGGGAGGGAACGCTATGGCTACACCTTC,CASSVVGRERYGYTF
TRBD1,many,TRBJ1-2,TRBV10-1,TGCGCCAGCAGTGAGACGGGACAGCTCTATGGCTACACCTTC,CASSETGQLYGYTF
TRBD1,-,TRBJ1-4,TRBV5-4,TGTGCCAGCAGCTCGGACAGGGAAGAAAAACTGTTTTTT,CASSSDREEKLFF
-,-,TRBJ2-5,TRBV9,TGTGCCAGCAGCGTAGCTCCAAGAAAGGAGGCCCAGTACTTC,CASSVAPRKEAQYF
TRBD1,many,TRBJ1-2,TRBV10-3,TGTGCCATCACTGACAGGGGGATTAACTATGGCTACACCTTC,CAITDRGINYGYTF
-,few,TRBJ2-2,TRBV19,TGTGCCAGTAGTACCGGGGGTATGAGGACCGGGGAGCTGTTTTTT,CASSTGGMRTGELFF
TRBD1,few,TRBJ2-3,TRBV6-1,TGTGCCAGCAGCGAGGGACAGGGAAGAGATACGCAGTATTTT,CASSEGQGRDTQYF
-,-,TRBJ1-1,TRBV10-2,TGCGCCAGCAGCCCCAGTCCAGGGATGAACACTGAAGCTTTCTTT,CASSPSPGMNTEAFF
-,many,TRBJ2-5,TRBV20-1,TGCAGTGCTAAGACGGCTCAAGAGACCCAGTACTTC,CSAKTAQETQYF
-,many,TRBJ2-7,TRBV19,TGTGCCAGTGCTTTAGATGGGGCTAACTACGAGCAGTACTTC,CASALDGANYEQYF
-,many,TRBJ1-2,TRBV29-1,TGCAGCGTTGAGGTTACGGGAGCTAACTATGGCTACACCTTC,CSVEVTGANYGYTF
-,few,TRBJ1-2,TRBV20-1,TGCAGTGCTAGGTTGGGCGGCTACACCTTC,CSARLGGYTF